This TCR beta chain was observed in a study of Ad26.COV2.S vaccination and SARS-CoV-2 variants. Points from the study as a whole: Recipients of either vaccine or placebo displayed similar breadth of non-spike TCRs. Reportedly, spike-specific CD8+ and CD4+ T cell responses achieved substantial breadth once vaccination had taken place.

Regarding treatment: around 19 received Ad26.COV2.S at low or high dose, single or two shots; 5 received placebo; per-sample allocation not given. Day 63 after the first vaccine or placebo injection was the time point for sampling. As to this clone: The antigen is unknown.

Trimming pared 0 bases from V and 5 bases from J, leaving 14 bases between. The V gene's germline CDR1 is SGHTA and CDR2 FQGTGA. The CDR3 has 16 residues. Repertoires were generated with immunoSEQ multiplex PCR, while TCRdb's copy carries only in-frame clones and drops some. There are 350,000 to 500,000 clones in the sample; 70% to 90% occur only once, and about 3.6% lies in the top ten. The clonotype was recovered from a person aged 18-60 years who received the Ad26.COV2.S COVID-19 vaccine or a placebo. The sequences come from peripheral blood, collected in a trial of Ad26.COV2.S vaccine versus placebo. The chain joins TRBV7-3 to TRBJ2-1; a possible D gene is TRBD2 (6 bases). The CDR3 DNA sequence: TGTGCCAGCAGCTTAACGACGGGGGTGTTGGACAATGAGCAGTTCTTC. This encodes CASSLTTGVLDNEQFF.